This T cell receptor beta chain appears in the sequencing data of a study of blood T cell repertoires in COVID-19. The wider study: Sources were T cells, B-cell-depleted T cells, or PBMCs; the material itself was cDNA or gDNA.

CDR1 LGHDT and CDR2 YNNKEL come from the germline V gene (reference sequence). This CDR3 has 15 residues. The V segment lost 2 bases and the J segment 4 bases; nucleotides outside the gene matches: 4. The count of this clone is one. This table comes from immunoSEQ multiplex PCR, and its TCRdb copy is limited to in-frame clones, with some not included. There are more than 250,000 clones in the sample; roughly 85% occur only once, and approximately 5% lies in the top ten. The sequencing input was PBMCs or T cells enriched from blood (not recorded which). The clonotype was recovered from a woman aged 25 to 39 who had recovered from COVID-19. This chain joins TRBV3-1 (or the pseudogene TRBV3-2) and TRBJ2-5; 10 bases align to TRBD1. This CDR3 is CASSQRGTGVETQYF. The DNA for the CDR3 is TGTGCCAGCAGCCAACGCGGGACAGGGGTAGAGACCCAGTACTTC.